The present entry profiles one TCR beta chain with its context. The germline V gene has CDR1 SNHLY and CDR2 FYNNEI. This CDR3 has 15 residues. Trimming cost V 4 bases and J 4 bases; bases outside gene matches: 5. Under the authors' procedure: By means of reference gene primer amplification, nucleated cell counts were estimated. The method was immunoSEQ multiplex PCR; TCRdb's version includes in-frame clones alone and lacks a portion of them. The V and J calls and clone size are taken from that table; D and trimming were inferred from the DNA. The repertoire holds under 90,000 clones, with over 80% as singletons. The data derive from a study of blood T cell repertoires in COVID-19. Study-level background: Researchers got acute and convalescent COVID-19 samples from the United States, Italy and Spain. T cells, B-cell-depleted T cells, or PBMCs provided the cDNA or gDNA that served as material.

Sequences were obtained from peripheral blood. The clonotype was recovered from a woman older than 75 with active or convalescent COVID-19. The J gene is TRBJ2-1, the V gene TRBV2; 9 positions agree with TRBD2. CDR3 bases: TGTGCCAGCAGTGGTCCAGCGGGGGGTTACAATGAGCAGTTCTTC. Its protein is CASSGPAGGYNEQFF.